The clone carrying this TCR beta chain was counted at least ten times. What it binds is not known. Library preparation for TCR beta used quantitative 5'-RACE with molecular barcodes. TCRdb re-called the 5' RACE reads through MiXCR, storing one row per CDR3 protein. The sample carries about 150,000 distinct CDR3 sequences, roughly 11% recorded once. These data originate in a study of CD8 T cells in ankylosing spondylitis. Study-wide results and caveats: A motif in TCR beta, a set of under ten highly homologous variants, appeared characteristic of ankylosing spondylitis blood. Researchers reportedly found disease-linked clones significantly enriched in matched ankylosing spondylitis synovial fluid. Clones linked to disease, bearing a CD8+ phenotype, were relatively rare in peripheral blood.

The CDR3 extends over 15 amino acids. The germline V gene encodes CDR1 MRHNA and CDR2 SNTAGT. After removal of 3 bases from V and 5 bases from J, the junction contained 4 bases not matched to a gene. The V gene is TRBV6-4, the J gene TRBJ2-1; 10 bases match TRBD2. The origin of this receptor is a female donor with ankylosing spondylitis or in good health (not recorded which). Sequencing was performed on blood, either unsorted or a sorted T cell fraction (not recorded which). Here the CDR3 DNA reads TGTGCCAGCAGTGAGCGGACTAGCGGTCACAATGAGCAGTTCTTC. This codes for CASSERTSGHNEQFF.